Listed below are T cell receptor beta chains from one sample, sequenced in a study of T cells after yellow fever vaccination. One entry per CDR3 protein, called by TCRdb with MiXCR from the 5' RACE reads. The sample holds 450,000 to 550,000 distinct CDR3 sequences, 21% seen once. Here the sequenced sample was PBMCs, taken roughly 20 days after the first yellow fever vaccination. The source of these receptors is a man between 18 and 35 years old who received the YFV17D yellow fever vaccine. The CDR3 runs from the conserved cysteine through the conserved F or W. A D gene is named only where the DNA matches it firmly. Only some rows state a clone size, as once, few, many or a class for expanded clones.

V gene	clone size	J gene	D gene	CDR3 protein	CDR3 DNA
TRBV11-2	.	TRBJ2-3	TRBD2	CASSLRRTSGGLTDTQYF	TGTGCCAGCAGCTTACGGCGGACTAGCGGGGGGCTCACAGATACGCAGTATTTT
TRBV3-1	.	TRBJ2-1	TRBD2	CASSQDLAGGSLYNEQFF	TGTGCCAGCAGCCAAGATTTAGCGGGGGGGAGTTTGTACAATGAGCAGTTCTTC
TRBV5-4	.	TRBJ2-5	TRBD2	CASSLAGLAGGPRETQYF	TGTGCCAGCAGCTTGGCCGGACTAGCGGGGGGGCCTCGAGAGACCCAGTACTTC
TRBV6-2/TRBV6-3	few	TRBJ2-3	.	CASSLGPSQYF	TGTGCCAGCAGTCTTGGACCGTCGCAGTATTTT
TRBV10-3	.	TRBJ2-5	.	CAITGSAGETQYF	TGTGCCATCACCGGGTCCGCCGGGGAGACCCAGTACTTC
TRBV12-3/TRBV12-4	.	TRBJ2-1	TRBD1	CATNQGDRAYEQFF	TGTGCCACCAATCAGGGGGACAGGGCTTATGAGCAGTTCTTC
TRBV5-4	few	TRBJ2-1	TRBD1	CASSLPGTGVDEQFF	TGTGCCAGCAGCTTGCCGGGGACAGGGGTTGATGAGCAGTTCTTC
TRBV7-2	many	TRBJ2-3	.	CASRRDRRTDTQYF	TGTGCCAGCAGAAGGGACCGCCGCACAGATACGCAGTATTTT
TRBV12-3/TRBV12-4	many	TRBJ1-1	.	CASSFTENTEAFF	TGTGCCAGCAGCTTTACAGAGAACACTGAAGCTTTCTTT
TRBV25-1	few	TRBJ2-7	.	CASRPSGASYEQYF	TGTGCCAGCAGGCCGTCAGGGGCCTCCTACGAGCAGTACTTC
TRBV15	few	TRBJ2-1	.	CATSGRASNNEQFF	TGTGCCACCAGCGGAAGGGCTAGCAATAATGAGCAGTTCTTC
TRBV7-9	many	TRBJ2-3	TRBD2	CASSPGLEGDTQYF	TGTGCCAGCAGCCCCGGACTAGAGGGAGATACGCAGTATTTT
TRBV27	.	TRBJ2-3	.	CASSLSLTDTQYF	TGTGCCAGCAGTTTATCCCTCACAGATACGCAGTATTTT
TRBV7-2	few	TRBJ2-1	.	CASSHSTHPGPGAFF	TGTGCCAGCAGCCATTCGACCCATCCGGGACCCGGGGCGTTCTTC
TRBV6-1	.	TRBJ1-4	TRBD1	CASGRQGHEKLFF	TGTGCCAGCGGACGACAGGGGCATGAAAAACTGTTTTTT
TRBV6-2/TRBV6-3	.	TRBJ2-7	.	CASSYFAGFSYEQYF	TGTGCCAGCAGTTACTTTGCGGGATTCTCCTACGAGCAGTACTTC
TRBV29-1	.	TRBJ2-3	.	CSVGGGDTQYF	TGCAGCGTGGGAGGGGGAGATACGCAGTATTTT
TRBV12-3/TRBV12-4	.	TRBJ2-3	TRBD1	CASSSPGTVPDTQYF	TGTGCCAGCAGCTCACCCGGGACAGTCCCAGATACGCAGTATTTT
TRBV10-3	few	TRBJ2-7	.	CAITEGATYEQYF	TGTGCCATCACGGAGGGGGCCACCTACGAGCAGTACTTC
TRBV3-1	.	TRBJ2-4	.	CASSHLVEYIQYF	TGTGCCAGCAGCCATCTCGTAGAATACATTCAGTACTTC
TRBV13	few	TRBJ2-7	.	CASSRRGGASIYEQYF	TGTGCCAGCAGCCGGAGGGGTGGAGCGAGTATTTACGAGCAGTACTTC
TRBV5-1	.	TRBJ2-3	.	CASSHPQWDSSTDTQYF	TGCGCCAGCAGCCACCCTCAGTGGGACTCTTCAACAGATACGCAGTATTTT
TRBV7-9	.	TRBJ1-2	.	CASTTAPYGYTF	TGTGCCAGCACGACGGCACCCTATGGCTACACCTTC
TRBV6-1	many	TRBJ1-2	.	CASRESGGHGYTF	TGTGCCAGCAGAGAATCGGGGGGGCATGGCTACACCTTC
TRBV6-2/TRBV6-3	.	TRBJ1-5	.	CASSYLYQPQHF	TGTGCCAGCAGTTACCTGTATCAGCCCCAGCATTTT
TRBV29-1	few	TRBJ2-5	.	CSDRDSSDRSRRETQYF	TGCAGCGATCGGGACTCTTCAGATCGGAGCCGCAGAGAGACCCAGTACTTC
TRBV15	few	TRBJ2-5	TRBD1	CATSSDRAQETQYF	TGTGCCACCAGCAGCGACAGGGCACAAGAGACCCAGTACTTC
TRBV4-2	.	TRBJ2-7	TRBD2	CASSPVASGGYEQYF	TGTGCCAGCAGCCCAGTAGCCAGCGGGGGCTACGAGCAGTACTTC
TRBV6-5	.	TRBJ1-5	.	CASSYEFLSQPQHF	TGTGCCAGCAGTTATGAGTTTCTCAGTCAGCCCCAGCATTTT
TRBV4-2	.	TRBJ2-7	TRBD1	CASSQGGQEAYEQYF	TGTGCCAGCAGCCAGGGCGGACAGGAGGCCTACGAGCAGTACTTC
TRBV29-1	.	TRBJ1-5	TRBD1	CSVSAGGRQPQHF	TGCAGCGTTTCAGCAGGGGGTCGTCAGCCCCAGCATTTT
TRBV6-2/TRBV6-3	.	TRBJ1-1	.	CASSYRRGDPEIPEAFF	TGTGCCAGCAGTTACAGGCGGGGGGACCCAGAAATCCCTGAAGCTTTCTTT
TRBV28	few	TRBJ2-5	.	CASSLSWAGALGETQYF	TGTGCCAGCAGTTTATCGTGGGCGGGGGCCCTCGGGGAGACCCAGTACTTC
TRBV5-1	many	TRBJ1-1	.	CASSLGSTGNTEAFF	TGCGCCAGCAGCTTGGGCTCGACAGGGAACACTGAAGCTTTCTTT
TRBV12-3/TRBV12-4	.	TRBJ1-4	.	CASNKPRGNPLNEKLFF	TGTGCCAGCAACAAGCCGCGCGGGAACCCGCTTAATGAAAAACTGTTTTTT
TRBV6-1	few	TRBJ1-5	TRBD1	CASSEQGQGFWDNQPQHF	TGTGCCAGCAGTGAACAGGGACAGGGGTTTTGGGACAATCAGCCCCAGCATTTT
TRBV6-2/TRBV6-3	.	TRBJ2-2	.	CALRAGSNTGELFF	TGTGCCCTCAGGGCGGGTTCGAACACCGGGGAGCTGTTTTTT
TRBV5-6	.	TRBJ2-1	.	CASSFANEQFF	TGTGCCAGCAGCTTCGCGAATGAGCAGTTCTTC
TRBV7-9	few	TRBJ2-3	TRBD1	CASSPRQGSNTDTQYF	TGTGCCAGCAGCCCGCGACAGGGGTCCAACACAGATACGCAGTATTTT
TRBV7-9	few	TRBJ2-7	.	CASNSPGGYEQYF	TGTGCCAGCAACTCCCCCGGGGGTTACGAGCAGTACTTC